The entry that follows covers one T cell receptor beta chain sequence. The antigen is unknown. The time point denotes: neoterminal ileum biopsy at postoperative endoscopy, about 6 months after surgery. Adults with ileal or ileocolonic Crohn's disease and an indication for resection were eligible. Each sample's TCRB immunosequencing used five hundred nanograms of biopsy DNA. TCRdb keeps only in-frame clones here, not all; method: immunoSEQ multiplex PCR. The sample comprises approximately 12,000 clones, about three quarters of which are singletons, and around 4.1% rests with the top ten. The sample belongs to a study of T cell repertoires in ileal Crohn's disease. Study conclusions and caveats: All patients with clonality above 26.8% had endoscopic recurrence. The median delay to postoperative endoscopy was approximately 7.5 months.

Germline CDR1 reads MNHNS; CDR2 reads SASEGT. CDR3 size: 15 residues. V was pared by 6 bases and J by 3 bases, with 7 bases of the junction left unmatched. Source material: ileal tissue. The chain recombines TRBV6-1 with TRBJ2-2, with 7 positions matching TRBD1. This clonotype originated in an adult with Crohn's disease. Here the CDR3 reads CASRVPTGDTGELFF. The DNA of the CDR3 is TGTGCCAGCAGGGTCCCTACAGGGGACACCGGGGAGCTGTTTTTT.